Listed below are T cell receptor beta chains from one sample, sequenced in a study of regulatory T cells in long-lasting Graves disease. Via MiXCR, TCRdb re-called the multiplex PCR reads, giving one row per CDR3 protein. The sample has approximately 300,000 distinct CDR3 sequences, about 18% seen once. Specimen: peripheral blood mononuclear cells (PBMCs), collected at new diagnosis, from a patient treated with antithyroid drugs. These receptors came from a female donor with Graves disease. Both conserved end residues are part of each CDR3. A D gene is named only where the DNA matches it firmly. Size is omitted from some rows. Given values are once, few, many or a class for expanded clones.

v_call,clone_size,d_call,j_call,cdr3_nt,cdr3_aa
TRBV19,many,TRBD1,TRBJ1-5,TGTGCCAGTAGTATGGGACAGCCCAGTCAGCCCCAGCATTTT,CASSMGQPSQPQHF
TRBV7-9,NA,TRBD2,TRBJ2-4,TGTGCCAGCAGCTTGCGGACTAGCGGGAATTATGAGCAGTACTTC,CASSLRTSGNYEQYF
TRBV7-8,many,TRBD2,TRBJ2-5,TGTGCCAGCAGCTTAGGGCTAGCGGAAGAGACCCAGTACTTC,CASSLGLAEETQYF
TRBV4-1,many,NA,TRBJ1-1,TGCGCCAGCAGCCAAGCGTCGGGCACTGAAGCTTTCTTT,CASSQASGTEAFF
TRBV12-3/TRBV12-4,NA,TRBD1,TRBJ1-2,TGTGCCAGCACTCTGACAGGGCAATATAACTATGGCTACACCTTC,CASTLTGQYNYGYTF
TRBV7-9,many,NA,TRBJ2-5,TGTGCCAGCAGCTTAGTTGACTCTCGGGGGGAGACCCAGTACTTC,CASSLVDSRGETQYF
TRBV12-3/TRBV12-4,many,NA,TRBJ2-2,TGTGCCAGCAGCCCGGGGCCTGGCAGATGGACCGGGGAGCTGTTTTTT,CASSPGPGRWTGELFF
TRBV19,NA,NA,TRBJ1-1,TGTGCCAGTAGCGTTAGCGGGGCTCGGGTTTACACTGAAGCTTTCTTT,CASSVSGARVYTEAFF
TRBV27,many,NA,TRBJ2-7,TGTGCCAGCAGTTTAGGGTCGGCGATGGGGAAACACGAGCAGTACTTC,CASSLGSAMGKHEQYF
TRBV2,many,TRBD2,TRBJ2-1,TGTGCCAGCAGGACTAGCGTAATTTCCTACAATGAGCAGTTCTTC,CASRTSVISYNEQFF
TRBV27,many,TRBD2,TRBJ2-1,TGTGCCAGCAGTCTGACTAGCGGGAGGGCCGATGAGCAGTTCTTC,CASSLTSGRADEQFF
TRBV6-1,many,TRBD2,TRBJ2-2,TGTGCCAGCGCTAGCGGGAGCGGGGAGCTGTTTTTT,CASASGSGELFF
TRBV7-2,NA,NA,TRBJ2-1,TGTGCCAGCGGACCTAGTGAGCAGTTCTTC,CASGPSEQFF
TRBV6-1,NA,TRBD1,TRBJ2-7,TGTGCCAGCAGTAACGGACAGGGAACCTACGAGCAGTACTTC,CASSNGQGTYEQYF
TRBV5-1,many,NA,TRBJ1-1,TGCGCCAGCAGCTTGGTTGGGACAATGGGAGAAGAAGCTTTCTTT,CASSLVGTMGEEAFF
TRBV19,few,NA,TRBJ2-5,TGTGCCTCAGCGAGCGAGTACCAAGAGACCCAGTACTTC,CASASEYQETQYF
TRBV3-1,many,NA,TRBJ2-5,TGTGCCAGCAGCCAAGCTGGGAACCTAGGGACCCAGTACTTC,CASSQAGNLGTQYF
TRBV6-2/TRBV6-3,once,TRBD1,TRBJ1-6,TGTGCCAGCAGTTCCCGAACGCCGGGACAGGGGAGCTCCTATAATTCACCCCTCCACTTT,CASSSRTPGQGSSYNSPLHF
TRBV6-5,many,NA,TRBJ1-3,TGTGCCAGCAGTTACGGGCGGGGGCTCTCTGGAAACACCATATATTTT,CASSYGRGLSGNTIYF
TRBV20-1,many,TRBD2,TRBJ2-7,TGCAGTGCTGGGGGGACTAGCGGGAGGAGGGCTTACGAGCAGTACTTC,CSAGGTSGRRAYEQYF
TRBV28,many,TRBD2,TRBJ2-1,TGTGCCAGCAAGGGACTAGCGGGAGGGTCGAGGTCCTACAATGAGCAGTTCTTC,CASKGLAGGSRSYNEQFF
TRBV19,many,TRBD2,TRBJ2-5,TGTGCCAGTAGTATAGGCGGCGGGAGCTGGGAGACCCAGTACTTC,CASSIGGGSWETQYF
TRBV28,many,NA,TRBJ1-2,TGTGCCAGCAGTTCTAAGGGAAAGTATGGCTACACCTTC,CASSSKGKYGYTF
TRBV11-2,many,TRBD2,TRBJ2-1,TGTGCCAGCAGCGACCCGACTAGCGGCCAAATTCATGGTAATGAGCAGTTCTTC,CASSDPTSGQIHGNEQFF
TRBV20-1,many,NA,TRBJ1-4,TGCAGTGCTAGGGGGCGATACGAAAAACTGTTTTTT,CSARGRYEKLFF
TRBV7-9,many,TRBD1,TRBJ1-1,TGTGCCAGCAGCTCCACAGGGGGGAACACTGAAGCTTTCTTT,CASSSTGGNTEAFF
TRBV12-3/TRBV12-4,NA,NA,TRBJ1-2,TGTGCCAGCAGCGTAGGACAGACAAACTATGGCTACACCTTC,CASSVGQTNYGYTF
TRBV12-3/TRBV12-4,many,NA,TRBJ2-5,TGTGCCAGCAGTTTGGCCTTAGCAGAGACCCAGTACTTC,CASSLALAETQYF
TRBV24-1,many,NA,TRBJ2-2,TGTGCCACCAGTGATTTAGGGGGGAGCAGGAACACCGGGGAGCTGTTTTTT,CATSDLGGSRNTGELFF
TRBV10-3,many,NA,TRBJ2-3,TGTGCCATCAGTGAAATCACGGGAGAGAGCGCAGATACGCAGTATTTT,CAISEITGESADTQYF
TRBV9,few,TRBD2,TRBJ2-7,TGTGCCAGCAGCGTTAGCGGGATGTTTAGCGAGCAGTACTTC,CASSVSGMFSEQYF